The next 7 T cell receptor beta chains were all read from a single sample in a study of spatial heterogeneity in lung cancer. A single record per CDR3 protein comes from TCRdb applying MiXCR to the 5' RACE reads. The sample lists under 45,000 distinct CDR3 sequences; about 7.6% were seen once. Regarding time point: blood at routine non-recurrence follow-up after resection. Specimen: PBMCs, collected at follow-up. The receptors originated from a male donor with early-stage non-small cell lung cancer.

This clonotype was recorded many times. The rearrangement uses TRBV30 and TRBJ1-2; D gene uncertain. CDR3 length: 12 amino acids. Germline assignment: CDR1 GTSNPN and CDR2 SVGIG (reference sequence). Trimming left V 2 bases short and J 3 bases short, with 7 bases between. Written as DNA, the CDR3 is TGTGCCTGGAGTAGCTTGCACTATGGCTACACCTTC. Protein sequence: CAWSSLHYGYTF.

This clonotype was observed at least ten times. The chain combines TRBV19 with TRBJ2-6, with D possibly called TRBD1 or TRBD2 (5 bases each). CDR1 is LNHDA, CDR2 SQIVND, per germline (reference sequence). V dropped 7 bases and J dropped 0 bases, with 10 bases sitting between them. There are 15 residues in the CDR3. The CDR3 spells CASTGPYSGANVLTF. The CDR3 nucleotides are TGTGCCAGTACGGGGCCCTACTCTGGGGCCAACGTCCTGACTTTC. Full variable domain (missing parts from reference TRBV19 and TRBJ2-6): DGGITQSPKYLFRKEGQNVTLSCEQNLNHDAMYWYRQDPGQGLRLIYYSQIVNDFQKGDIAEGYSVSREKKESFPLTVTSAQKNPTAFYLCASTGPYSGANVLTFGAGSRLTVL.

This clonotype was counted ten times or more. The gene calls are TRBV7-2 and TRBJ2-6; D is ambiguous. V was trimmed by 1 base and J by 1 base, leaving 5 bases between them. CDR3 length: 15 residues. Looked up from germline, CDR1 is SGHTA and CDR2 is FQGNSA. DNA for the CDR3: TGTGCCAGCAGCTTAGTGGGTTCTGGGGCCAACGTCCTGACTTTC. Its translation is CASSLVGSGANVLTF.

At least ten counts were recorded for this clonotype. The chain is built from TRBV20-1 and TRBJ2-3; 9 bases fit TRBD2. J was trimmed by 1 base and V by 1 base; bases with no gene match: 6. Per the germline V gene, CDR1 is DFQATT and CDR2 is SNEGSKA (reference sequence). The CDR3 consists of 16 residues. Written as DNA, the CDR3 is TGCAGTGCTAGAGGGCCTAGCGGGGCTCGCACAGATACGCAGTATTTT. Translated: CSARGPSGARTDTQYF.

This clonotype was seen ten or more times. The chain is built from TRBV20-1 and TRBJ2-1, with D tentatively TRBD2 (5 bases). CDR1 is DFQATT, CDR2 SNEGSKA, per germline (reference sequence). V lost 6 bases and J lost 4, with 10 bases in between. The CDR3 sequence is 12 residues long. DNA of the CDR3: TGCAGTGCCCCGGGAACGTACAATGAGCAGTTCTTC. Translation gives CSAPGTYNEQFF.

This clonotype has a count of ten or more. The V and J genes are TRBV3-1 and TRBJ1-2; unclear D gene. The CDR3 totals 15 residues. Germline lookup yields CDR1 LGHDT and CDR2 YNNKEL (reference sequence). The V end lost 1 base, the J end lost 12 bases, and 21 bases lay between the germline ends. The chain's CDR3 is CASSQAGAVVSGNTF. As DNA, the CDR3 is TGTGCCAGCAGCCAAGCGGGAGCCGTGGTATCGGGTAACACCTTC. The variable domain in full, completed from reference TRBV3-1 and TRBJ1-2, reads DTAVSQTPKYLVTQMGNDKSIKCEQNLGHDTMYWYKQDSKKFLKIMFSYNNKELIINETVPNRFSPKSPDKAHLNLHINSLELGDSAVYFCASSQAGAVVSGNTFGSGTRLTVV.

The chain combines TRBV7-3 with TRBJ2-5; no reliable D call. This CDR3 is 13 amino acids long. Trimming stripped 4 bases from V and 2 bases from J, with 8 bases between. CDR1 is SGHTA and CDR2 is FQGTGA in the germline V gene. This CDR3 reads CASSSQAQETQYF. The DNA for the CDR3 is TGTGCCAGCAGCTCGCAGGCGCAAGAGACCCAGTACTTC.